The rows below give T cell receptor beta chains drawn from one sample of a study of T and B cells in COVID-19 patients. TCRdb ran MiXCR on the multiplex PCR reads and lists one entry per CDR3 protein. The sample comprises 4,800 or so distinct CDR3 sequences, about 33% of which are singletons, and 24% rests with the top ten. The sample comprised blood. These receptors were collected from a human donor who had recovered from COVID-19. CDR3s include the opening cysteine and the closing phenylalanine or tryptophan. D genes are given only for firm matches. Not every row has a clone size; where given, it reads once, few, many or a size class.

d_call	clone_size	v_call	j_call	cdr3_aa	cdr3_nt
.	once	TRBV6-1	TRBJ2-1	CASRAGAVPYNEQFF	TGTGCCAGCAGAGCCGGGGCTGTACCCTACAATGAGCAGTTCTTC
.	few	TRBV6-5	TRBJ2-7	CASSPPGSYEQYF	TGTGCCAGCAGCCCCCCAGGCTCCTACGAGCAGTACTTC
TRBD1	.	TRBV7-2	TRBJ1-1	CASSPRGQGIPGTEAFF	TGTGCCAGCAGCCCACGAGGACAGGGGATTCCGGGAACTGAAGCTTTCTTT
TRBD1	few	TRBV6-5	TRBJ1-5	CASSRQGGNQPQHF	TGTGCCAGCAGCCGACAGGGCGGCAATCAGCCCCAGCATTTT
.	few	TRBV7-2	TRBJ1-2	CASSLLGLEAYGYTF	TGTGCCAGCAGCCTCCTCGGGCTTGAAGCCTATGGCTACACCTTC
.	.	TRBV7-2	TRBJ2-7	CASSLVRYEQYF	TGTGCCAGCAGCTTAGTGCGTTACGAGCAGTACTTC
.	once	TRBV27	TRBJ2-7	CASSLTTYNEQYF	TGTGCCAGCAGTTTGACAACTTACAATGAGCAGTACTTC
.	.	TRBV6-2/TRBV6-3	TRBJ2-1	CASSHREASYNEQFF	TGTGCCAGCAGTCACAGGGAAGCCTCCTACAATGAGCAGTTCTTC
.	medium-sized	TRBV18	TRBJ2-5	CASSPWSSKGETQYF	TGTGCCAGCTCACCATGGTCGTCCAAGGGAGAGACCCAGTACTTC
TRBD2	few	TRBV7-6	TRBJ2-7	CASSPSAGVRGRGGEQYF	TGTGCCAGCAGCCCTTCCGCGGGGGTTCGCGGGAGAGGTGGCGAGCAGTACTTC
.	few	TRBV29-1	TRBJ2-1	CSAPAAIGNEQFF	TGCAGCGCCCCTGCGGCGATTGGCAATGAGCAGTTCTTC
.	once	TRBV28	TRBJ1-1	CASSFDRRNTEAFF	TGTGCCAGCAGTTTCGACAGACGGAACACTGAAGCTTTCTTT
.	.	TRBV6-4	TRBJ2-1	CASSLGAEGYNEQFF	TGTGCCAGCAGCCTCGGGGCGGAGGGATACAATGAGCAGTTCTTC
TRBD1	.	TRBV6-5	TRBJ1-5	CASNEPHQGDNQPQHF	TGTGCCAGCAACGAACCCCATCAGGGGGACAATCAGCCCCAGCATTTT
.	large	TRBV19	TRBJ2-1	CASTWGWGRNEQFF	TGTGCCAGTACCTGGGGGTGGGGGAGAAATGAGCAGTTCTTC
TRBD1	medium-sized	TRBV29-1	TRBJ2-1	CSVGTGVTYNEQFF	TGCAGCGTGGGTACAGGGGTGACTTACAATGAGCAGTTCTTC
.	few	TRBV30	TRBJ1-4	CAWGRETNEKLFF	TGTGCCTGGGGCAGGGAAACTAATGAAAAACTGTTTTTT
TRBD2	.	TRBV15	TRBJ2-1	CATSKGTSGNEQFF	TGTGCCACCAGCAAAGGGACTAGCGGGAATGAGCAGTTCTTC
.	.	TRBV5-5	TRBJ2-7	CASSLKAWRRGYEQYF	TGTGCCAGCAGCTTGAAGGCCTGGAGAAGGGGGTACGAGCAGTACTTC
.	.	TRBV12-3/TRBV12-4	TRBJ1-1	CASSFGGMNTEAFF	TGTGCCAGCAGTTTCGGAGGGATGAACACTGAAGCTTTCTTT